This T cell receptor beta chain was recorded in a study of cytomegalovirus exposure and HLA in healthy donors (dated by TCRdb to about 2017). Regarding the study in general: An earlier analysis of under 600 of the donors reported 276 Gb of sequence data and some 120 million unique TCR beta sequences from 150 million to 200 million T cells. In the later analysis, no new phenotypic data were used to find candidate immune exposures; instead, reliance was placed on TCR beta sequences and their occurrence across donors. Besides the first cohort of some 670 subjects, a separate validation cohort made up of over 100 different subjects was used. An early release covering roughly 640 HLA-typed donors comprised about 300 gigabases of sequencing data and about 90 million unique TCR sequences. Among about 370 genotyped donors of the cohort, an average of around 240,000 unique TCR beta nucleotide sequences was sequenced per donor, of which 15% to 20% were non-productive. To predict cytomegalovirus infection status, the study brought together high-throughput TCR immunosequencing, statistical association of individual TCRs with disease status, and machine learning. Of the approximately 400 genotyped donors, approximately 82% fell in the genetic ancestry cluster associated with self-reported Caucasian donors. A later genetic analysis took genome-wide SNP genotypes for about 65% of the 666 donors and used that subset as a discovery cohort. Donor age, sex, ethnicity and CMV serostatus were compiled together with the repertoire data. The number of typed donors differed by locus: 629-630 for A, B, C, DRB1 and DQB1; 500 to 550 for DQA1; 606 for DPA1; and some 430 for DPB1. The aim of the study was to test whether cataloging public T cell receptors could identify signatures of past pathogen exposure. Class I and class II HLA loci were covered by the typing at four-digit resolution. To decide whether each TCR beta V gene segment behaved as functional or pseudogenic, an earlier analysis of nearly 600 of the donors relied on high-throughput TCR beta sequencing. A later analysis re-analyzed previously published TCR beta repertoires from 650 to 800 donors and added high-resolution HLA genotyping to study TCR occurrence patterns. A handful of DR-DQ haplotypes were handled as single units for association and clustering because linkage in the cohort was strong. The study used immunosequencing to profile the T cell repertoires of about 670 subjects and linked those repertoires to cytomegalovirus serostatus. Every discovery cohort repertoire had been produced on one sequencing platform. The paper as a whole reports these results and caveats: In a later analysis, TCR association rates were found to vary across HLA loci, with the most associated TCRs seen for DRB1 alleles and the fewest for HLA-C alleles. In a later genetic analysis, fewer N-insertions in productive TCRs were reported among donors in an Asian-associated ancestry cluster than the approximately 710-donor mean. It was suggested by the authors that the approach could potentially be generalized to other disease states and immunological phenotypes. Most TCR sequences were observed very rarely across donors, whereas some public TCRs were present in many individuals. Linkage disequilibrium might explain the correlated functional status among segregating V segments, but an unknown experimental factor could not be ruled out. A total of about 180 TCR beta chains were listed by the study as associated with cytomegalovirus. In a later analysis, most CMV-associated TCR beta chains were found to appear HLA-restricted, with HLA associations seemingly driven largely by CMV exposure. A later genetic analysis associated a missense DCLRE1C variant with V-gene and J-gene trimming of TCR beta chains, and an independent cohort replicated the association. An earlier analysis of approximately 600 of the donors showed that most TCR beta V segments appeared in productive rearrangements either about 90% or about 30% of the time, which broadly matched IMGT annotations. In vitro tests confirmed that a few of the cytomegalovirus-associated TCR beta chains recognize cytomegalovirus antigens. The presence/absence analyses assumed that sequencing depth was roughly uniform across donors, and that assumption may not be true. In this cohort, only TCR beta chains were sequenced, and detectable features were limited by the absence of alpha or paired-chain data. The earlier analysis of around 600 of the donors excluded over 15 rarely observed V segments, including chromosome 9 orphons, because counts were too low. In both the original and validation cohorts, the classifier was reported to diagnose cytomegalovirus status with high specificity and sensitivity. In a later analysis, HLA-associated TCR beta chains showed more clonal expansion and lower generation probabilities than non-associated chains that were equally common. Because the 87-base-pair reads could not distinguish some IMGT-functional V segments, including TRBV6-2 and TRBV6-3, those segments were excluded. A cluster of highly shared sequence variants was judged likely to represent a technical artifact of the sequencing pipeline. At a false discovery rate of 0.05, a later analysis linked under 20,000 TCR beta sequences to specific HLA alleles. According to a later analysis, parvovirus B19, influenza, CMV and Epstein-Barr virus appeared linked to several top co-occurrence clusters. Immune exposure information for the cohort was limited to CMV serostatus. Because HLA typing was missing for some donors at each locus, association tests included only the typed subset. Strong co-occurrence of HLA alleles, especially DR and DQ, made assigning TCR associations to individual alleles difficult. A further reported finding was that TCR beta sequences accurately predicted the HLA-A and HLA-B alleles for most subjects in the first cohort.

A few counts support this clone. Its antigen remains undetermined. No base qualities exist here, and no much larger clone lies one base off it. The method was the immunoSEQ multiplex PCR assay. For the multiplex PCR, a mixture combining 60 forward primers for TCR Vbeta segments and 13 reverse primers for TCR Jbeta segments was used. The CDR3 region of rearranged TCR beta genes was amplified from genomic DNA by a multiplex PCR assay. The Illumina HiSeq System was used to sequence the amplified TCR beta libraries as 87-base-pair reads. On the study's bioinformatics: A later analysis counted around 72 million unique TCR beta chains across the 600 to 850 repertoires, and some 11 million of these chains were shared by at least two donors. A nearest-neighbor algorithm error-corrected the raw reads and collapsed the reads into unique sequences, merging closely related sequences to remove PCR and sequencing errors. To assign V, D and J gene segments, CDR3 sequences were aligned to IMGT reference sequences. For a sequence to be retained, a match of at least six nucleotides to both a V gene segment and a J gene segment was required. A rearrangement counted as productive if the CDR3 had no stop codons and remained in frame with V and J, and every other rearrangement counted as non-productive. Following IMGT convention, CDR3 was defined as the stretch from the second conserved V-encoded cysteine up to the conserved J-encoded phenylalanine. The earlier analysis of about 610 of the donors excluded any sequence lacking an unambiguous match to a single V gene segment. An earlier analysis of 587 of the donors called V segments functional above 56.7% productive rearrangements and segregating when the between-donor standard deviation exceeded 5%. A statistical classification framework was built to diagnose cytomegalovirus status from the catalog of TCR beta chain sequences. In a later analysis, V and J genes were assigned by comparing TCR nucleotide sequences against IMGT/GENE-DB human TR gene sequences. A later analysis assigned CDR3 sequences and most-parsimonious VDJ recombination scenarios with the TCRdist pipeline. In a later analysis, each TCR beta chain was defined by its CDR3 amino acid sequence together with its V-gene family, and reads without a unique V-gene family were excluded. A later analysis removed roughly 590 highly shared, low-generation-probability nucleotide sequences to deal with suspected cross-contamination and a sequencing artifact. For each public chain, a later analysis derived a clonal expansion index from normalized ranks of inferred template counts within each repertoire. A later analysis computed generation probabilities with a VDJ recombination model fitted to out-of-frame rearrangements, and checked the results against IGoR. A later analysis scored TCR-TCR, TCR-HLA and TCR-CMV co-occurrence with hypergeometric tests, applying a repertoire-size bias correction to TCR pairs. To estimate false discovery rates, a later analysis permuted the HLA or CMV assignments 20 times. In a later analysis, co-occurring TCRs were grouped using DBSCAN, with TCRdist sequence similarity added in when clustering inside HLA-allele-positive subsets. Co-occurrence clustering excluded repertoires with fewer than 30,000 or more than 120,000 public chains, plus five with anomalous nucleotide sharing. What TCRdb holds here is the immuneACCESS table cut down to in-frame rearrangements. Part of the clones is not present; checked against another copy, under half of the missing clones reflect an unresolved V gene, and the others are unexplained. For V, J and clone size, that table is used; D and trimming come from the DNA. Across this sample there are approximately 150,000 clones, with around 80% seen only once. The top ten constitute less than 1.5% of the sample.

The CDR3 holds 14 amino acids from the cysteine to the phenylalanine. The kept DNA is CDR3 alone, 42 bases in frame from the first base. Germline trimming amounts to 4 bases on V and 4 bases on J, with 4 as the count of junction bases outside the gene matches. For CDR1 and CDR2, the germline V gene lists WSHSY and SAAADI. In total, 600 or so healthy bone marrow donors made up the cohort. At the time of sampling, all cohort members were nominally healthy, though unrecorded immune exposures were likely present. The donor was CMV seropositive and was included in the group of about 290 seropositive cohort members. A peripheral blood sample was collected from each donor, and TCR beta sequencing was performed on peripheral blood mononuclear cells. Genomic DNA extraction from the blood cell samples was performed with the Qiagen DNeasy Blood Extraction Kit.

This sequence originates from a woman in her 30s in good health and CMV-seropositive. Recombination joined TRBV10-2 with TRBJ2-1, with TRBD1 matching 7 junction bases. The sequencing sample was made of PBMCs. The nucleotide sequence reads as follows: TGCGCCAGCAGTGGGGGACAGCGATACAATGAGCAGTTCTTC. This sequence encodes CASSGGQRYNEQFF.